This T cell receptor (beta chain) originates from a study of blood T cell repertoires in COVID-19. The CDR3 has 13 amino acids. V was cut by 4 bases and J by 5 bases, with 11 bases left in between. Germline V gives CDR1 KGHSH, CDR2 LQKENI. Sequenced by immunoSEQ multiplex PCR; TCRdb stores in-frame clones only, minus some. The sample yields about 160,000 clones, around 77% seen once. This receptor was obtained from a man between 70 and 80 years old with acute or convalescent COVID-19. This chain links TRBV18 with TRBJ2-5; D is perhaps TRBD2 (6 bases). The sequencing sample was made of peripheral blood. This CDR3 reads CASSQGLEETQYF. CDR3 bases: TGTGCCAGCTCACAGGGACTGGAGGAGACCCAGTACTTC.